This record concerns one TCR beta chain sequence. The record originates from a study of CD8 T cells in Susac syndrome. Sequencing targeted TCR beta in T cells from blood (CD8+ and CD4+). The multiple sclerosis controls were treatment-naive patients affected by stable or active relapsing-remitting disease. Negative isolation was used for CD8+ and CD4+ T cells, and FACS enrichment was applied to TEMRA cells. RNA was extracted with the RNeasy kit, and a quantity of roughly 0.45 to 1 ug was reverse transcribed using random hexamers. Across 54 Vbeta and 13 Jbeta, immunoSEQ multiplex PCR amplified TCR beta CDR3. TCRdb passed the immunoSEQ multiplex PCR reads through MiXCR, listing each CDR3 protein once. The sample comprises approximately 200,000 distinct CDR3 sequences, around 90% of which are singletons, and around 0.14% rests with the top ten. This TCR came from a human donor with multiple sclerosis. Sequenced material: CD8+ T cells from PBMCs.

CDR3 amino acids: CAWTRRSTDTQYF. The CDR3 nucleotides are TGTGCCTGGACCCGTCGGAGCACAGATACGCAGTATTTT. The genes are TRBV30 and TRBJ2-3; no definite D call. CDR1 and CDR2 from the germline V gene are GTSNPN and SVGIG (reference sequence). This CDR3 spans 13 amino acids. V gave up 4 bases and J gave up 0 bases, with 8 bases separating them.